A single sample gave rise to the 8 T cell receptor beta chains below, sequenced in a study of post-analysis software for immune sequencing data. The study, taken as a whole, reports: Higher frequency in patients than in controls was seen for roughly five TRBV segments, with TRBV5-6, TRBV5-1 and TRBV20-1 among them.

Incorporated into the TCR beta cDNA libraries were unique molecular identifiers, which served to reduce PCR and sequencing biases. One entry per CDR3 protein, called by TCRdb with MiXCR from the PCR reads. This sample carries around 180,000 distinct CDR3 sequences, around 30% of them seen once, and the ten largest clones take roughly 1.6%. No cognate antigen is known for these TCRs. The source material was blood. The receptors come from a girl aged 5-17 years with multiple sclerosis.

The rearrangement links TRBV12-3 or TRBV12-4 to TRBJ1-1; D unclear. V shed 6 bases and J shed 3 bases, with 11 bases lying between them. CDR3 length equals 13 residues. The CDR3 here is CASSFDWDTEAFF. CDR3 nucleotide sequence: TGTGCCAGCAGCTTTGATTGGGACACTGAAGCTTTCTTT.

The sample holds many counts of this clonotype. V gene TRBV6-2 or TRBV6-3 combines with J gene TRBJ1-2; no reliable D call. Germline V gene sequence: CDR1 MNHEY, CDR2 SVGEGT. The ends were cut back, 0 bases at V and 9 bases at J, with 17 bases in the middle. CDR3 length: 15 amino acids. For the CDR3, the DNA is TGTGCCAGCAGTTACTCCGCAGCGAGGATGTACAGCTACACCTTC. Encoded protein: CASSYSAARMYSYTF.

This clonotype was found many times. The chain joins TRBV9 to TRBJ2-7; possibly TRBD1 for D (5 bases). V shed 0 bases and J shed 3 bases, with 7 bases lying between them. The CDR3 runs to 13 residues. Germline values: CDR1 SGDLS, CDR2 YYNGEE. The CDR3 DNA reads as TGTGCCAGCAGCGTAGAAGGGGACTACGAGCAGTACTTC. Translated: CASSVEGDYEQYF.

This clonotype was seen ten or more times. The J gene is TRBJ2-3, the V gene TRBV7-2; D tentatively fits TRBD1 or TRBD2 (5 bases each). The ends were cut back, 5 bases at V and 6 bases at J, with 15 bases in the middle. Germline V gene sequence: CDR1 SGHTA, CDR2 FQGNSA. CDR3 length: 14 amino acids. The CDR3 nucleotides are TGTGCCAGCAGCCAGGGACCCGACGTGGATACGCAGTATTTT. It codes for CASSQGPDVDTQYF.

The chain couples TRBV18 to TRBJ2-3; 13 bases are shared with TRBD2. The germline V gene has CDR1 KGHSH and CDR2 LQKENI. This CDR3 spans 19 amino acids. The trim removed 2 bases at V and 2 bases at J, leaving 10 bases unmatched. CDR3 sequence: CASSPTGLAGEWVTDTQYF. The CDR3, as DNA: TGTGCCAGCTCACCAACTGGACTAGCGGGGGAGTGGGTCACAGATACGCAGTATTTT.

This clonotype was picked up many times. The V and J genes are TRBV5-1 and TRBJ2-3; possibly TRBD1 or TRBD2 for D (5 bases each). The CDR3 runs 14 residues. Germline CDR1 SGHRS, CDR2 YFSETQ. V lost 3 bases, J lost 8 bases, and 16 bases lay in between. The CDR3 protein is CASSSGADSRTQYF. As DNA, the CDR3 is TGCGCCAGCAGCTCCGGGGCAGACTCTCGTACGCAGTATTTT.

On this clonotype: A single base separates this from a much larger clone, so it may be a read error. This chain connects TRBV6-6 to TRBJ2-7; D is unresolved. The CDR3 covers 17 residues. CDR1 MNHNY and CDR2 SVGAGI come from the germline V gene (reference sequence). The V end lost 6 bases, the J end lost 4 bases, and 25 bases lay between the germline ends. CDR3 sequence (DNA): TGTGCCAGCAGAAACCCCCTAGATATCCTGAAGATGTACGAGCAGTACTTC. Translated, it gives CASRNPLDILKMYEQYF.

DNA of the CDR3: TGTGCCACCAGCAGAGATCGTTCGGGGGGCGAGCAGTACTTC. Its protein is CATSRDRSGGEQYF. The V call is TRBV15, the J call TRBJ2-7; 7 nucleotides agree with TRBD2. V shed 0 bases and J 6 bases; nucleotides not matched to a gene: 5. The CDR3 has 14 amino acids. Germline-derived CDR1 and CDR2 are LNHNV and YYDKDF (reference sequence).